The 22 T cell receptor beta chains listed next were all sequenced from one sample in a study of T cells in Graves' hyperthyroidism and ophthalmopathy. Amplification of TCR beta CDR3 regions was performed using RNA transcripts as template. HTBI primers were used for first-round RT-PCR of the TCR CDR3. One entry per CDR3 protein, called by TCRdb with MiXCR from the multiplex PCR reads. The table lists under 400,000 distinct CDR3 sequences, about 21% of them singletons. Sequencing was carried out using blood. The receptors shown here come from a woman aged 45-65 years with Graves' hyperthyroidism.

This clonotype was counted at least ten times. This chain uses TRBV6-1 with TRBJ1-5, with a weak D call TRBD1 (5 bases). V gave up 6 bases and J gave up 14 bases, with 20 bases separating them. The CDR3 length is 13 residues. Germline CDR1 MNHNS, CDR2 SASEGT. CDR3 loop: CASRTQPRDGEHF. The CDR3 DNA is TGTGCCAGCAGGACCCAGCCCCGGGACGGGGAGCATTTT.

V and J are TRBV6-2 or TRBV6-3 and TRBJ2-1; 12 bases map to TRBD2. This CDR3 spans 15 amino acids. Germline trimming cut 8 bases from V and 13 bases from J; bases unmatched to any gene: 15. Germline loops: CDR1 MNHEY, CDR2 SVGEGT. CDR3: CASRRLAGDHNYQFF. The CDR3 DNA reads TGTGCCAGCCGTAGACTAGCGGGAGACCACAATTATCAGTTCTTC.

The table lists this clonotype with many counts. V gene TRBV3-1 combines with J gene TRBJ2-1; 11 positions match TRBD2. There are 15 residues in the CDR3. Germline assignment: CDR1 LGHDT and CDR2 YNNKEL (reference sequence). Trimming cost V 2 bases and J 9 bases; bases outside gene matches: 6. CDR3 amino acids: CASSQQLAGVAEQFF. The DNA of the CDR3 is TGTGCCAGCAGCCAACAACTAGCGGGGGTAGCTGAGCAGTTCTTC.

This chain uses TRBV7-6 with TRBJ2-7; D gene ambiguous. Looked up from germline, CDR1 is SGHVS and CDR2 is FNYEAQ. CDR3 length equals 15 residues. Between the trimmed V and J ends, which lost 1 base and 1 base, there was a span of 11 bases. CDR3 region: CASSLEGVSSYEQYF. The CDR3 DNA sequence: TGTGCCAGCAGCTTAGAGGGCGTGAGTTCCTACGAGCAGTACTTC.

The V gene is TRBV28, the J gene TRBJ2-1, with 11 bases identical to TRBD2. The CDR3 has 16 amino acids. The V segment lost 6 bases and the J segment 5 bases; nucleotides outside the gene matches: 9. CDR1 and CDR2 from the germline V gene are MDHEN and SYDVKM. The CDR3 region is CASSLTGTSGHNEQFF. DNA for the CDR3: TGTGCCAGCAGCCTTACCGGGACTAGCGGCCACAATGAGCAGTTCTTC.

This clonotype was picked up many times. The V call is TRBV11-2, the J call TRBJ2-1; D unresolved. This CDR3 contains 16 residues. The germline V gene encodes CDR1 SGHAT and CDR2 FQNNGV. V lost 0 bases, J lost 0 bases, and 9 bases lay in between. Here the CDR3 reads CASSLDGAVSYNEQFF. The CDR3 DNA reads TGTGCCAGCAGCTTAGATGGCGCTGTCTCCTACAATGAGCAGTTCTTC.

The table lists this clonotype with many counts. This chain uses TRBV20-1 with TRBJ1-2, with 11 nucleotides matching TRBD1. The CDR3 runs 14 residues. In germline, CDR1 is DFQATT, CDR2 SNEGSKA (reference sequence). The J segment lost 6 bases and the V segment lost 5 bases, leaving 8 bases of the junction unmatched. The CDR3 sequence is CSAGQGAQWNGYTF. In DNA form, the CDR3 reads TGCAGTGCTGGACAGGGGGCGCAGTGGAATGGCTACACCTTC.

This clonotype was counted a few times. V and J are TRBV20-1 and TRBJ2-3; TRBD2 agrees at 7 bases. The CDR3 has 15 residues. Germline V gene lookup returns CDR1 DFQATT and CDR2 SNEGSKA (reference sequence). V dropped 0 bases and J dropped 2; count of bases not matched to a gene: 5. This CDR3 is CSARDLGRATDTQYF. Here the CDR3 DNA reads TGCAGTGCTAGAGATCTGGGGAGGGCCACAGATACGCAGTATTTT.

The CDR3, as DNA: TGCGCCAGCAGCTCGGGGACTAGCGGGAGGGGGCCCCGGGCAGATACGCAGTATTTT. Amino acid sequence: CASSSGTSGRGPRADTQYF. V and J are TRBV5-1 and TRBJ2-3; 16 positions match TRBD2. V was pared by 3 bases and J by 4 bases, with 11 bases of the junction left unmatched. The CDR3 loop spans 19 amino acids. Germline V lookup: CDR1 SGHRS, CDR2 YFSETQ.

This clonotype has ten or more counts. The chain joins TRBV3-1 to TRBJ2-1; D not certain. In germline, CDR1 is LGHDT, CDR2 YNNKEL (reference sequence). The CDR3 is made up of 14 amino acids. V gave up 4 bases and J gave up 7 bases, with 14 bases separating them. CDR3 sequence reads: CASSLGSIRNEQFF. CDR3 DNA sequence: TGTGCCAGCAGCCTGGGTTCTATTCGGAATGAGCAGTTCTTC.

The chain has TRBV29-1 and TRBJ1-1, with D maybe TRBD1 (6 bases). Germline values: CDR1 SQVTM, CDR2 ANQGSEA. Trimming cost V 5 bases and J 10 bases, with 17 bases left between them. The CDR3 consists of 12 residues. Here the CDR3 reads CSVSEGVQAAFF. The CDR3 bases are TGCAGCGTTTCTGAGGGGGTCCAGGCAGCTTTCTTT.

The genes are TRBV12-5 and TRBJ1-2; D is perhaps TRBD1 (5 bases). The germline V gene has CDR1 LGHNT and CDR2 FRNRAP. The CDR3 totals 15 residues. V dropped 1 base and J dropped 4 bases, with 13 bases sitting between them. CDR3 in amino acids: CASGLGGTGSYGYTF. Written as DNA, the CDR3 is TGTGCTAGTGGTTTGGGGGGCACAGGATCCTATGGCTACACCTTC.

The chain is built from TRBV3-1 and TRBJ2-7; 8 bases agree with TRBD1. This CDR3 is 15 amino acids long. CDR1 LGHDT and CDR2 YNNKEL come from the germline V gene (reference sequence). J was trimmed by 4 bases and V by 4 bases; bases with no gene match: 9. CDR3 DNA: TGTGCCAGCAGCCCCGAGGGGACAGGTCCTTACGAGCAGTACTTC. Its protein product is CASSPEGTGPYEQYF.

This clonotype was observed at least ten times. V gene TRBV28 combines with J gene TRBJ2-5; no clear D gene. Per germline, CDR1 MDHEN and CDR2 SYDVKM. The CDR3 spans 13 residues. The V and J ends lost 3 bases and 4 bases respectively, with 9 bases between them. DNA of the CDR3: TGTGCCAGCAGTTTGGACGCACGAGAGACCCAGTACTTC. Its translation: CASSLDARETQYF.

This clonotype came up many times. The chain couples TRBV13 to TRBJ1-6; 7 nucleotides align to TRBD1. Germline V gene sequence: CDR1 PRHDT, CDR2 FYEKMQ (reference sequence). V lost 5 bases and J lost 2; bases outside the gene matches: 3. This CDR3 region has 15 residues. CDR3 bases: TGTGCCAGCAGCAGACAGGGAGCCTATAATTCACCCCTCCACTTT. Its protein is CASSRQGAYNSPLHF. Together with reference TRBV13 and TRBJ1-6, the CDR3 gives the full variable domain: AAGVIQSPRHLIKEKRETATLKCYPIPRHDTVYWYQQGPGQDPQFLISFYEKMQSDKGSIPDRFSAQQFSDYHSELNMSSLELGDSALYFCASSRQGAYNSPLHFGNGTRLTVT.

J is TRBJ2-1 and V is TRBV15, with D possibly matching TRBD2 (5 bases). The germline V gene has CDR1 LNHNV and CDR2 YYDKDF (reference sequence). The CDR3 totals 15 residues. V was shortened by 3 bases and J by 0 bases, with 9 bases between the two germline ends. The CDR3 loop reads CATSSGLSSYNEQFF. CDR3 sequence (DNA): TGTGCCACCAGCAGCGGACTTAGCTCCTACAATGAGCAGTTCTTC.

The chain carries TRBV27 and TRBJ2-7; D is unclear. The CDR3 totals 13 residues. The V end was cut by 3 bases, the J end by 2 bases, with 8 bases between. Per germline, CDR1 MNHEY and CDR2 SMNVEV (reference sequence). The CDR3 nucleotides read TGTGCCAGCAGTTTCGGCAAAGCCTACGAGCAGTACTTC. Amino acids: CASSFGKAYEQYF.

This clonotype was seen many times. The chain employs TRBV13 and TRBJ2-5, with 7 bases identical to TRBD2. Trimming removed 5 bases from V and 5 bases from J; junction bases left unmatched: 11. In germline, CDR1 is PRHDT, CDR2 FYEKMQ (reference sequence). The CDR3 is 15 residues long. The CDR3 DNA reads TGTGCCAGCAGCCCCGCTTTTAGCGGGCTGGAGACCCAGTACTTC. Amino acid sequence: CASSPAFSGLETQYF.

In this sample, this clonotype turned up once. CDR3 bases: TGTGCCAGCAGCCCGTTACTGTCGGCGTACAATGAGCAGTTCTTC. The encoded protein is CASSPLLSAYNEQFF. The chain uses TRBV11-2 and TRBJ2-1; D is ambiguous. CDR1 and CDR2 (germline): SGHAT, FQNNGV. V lost 5 bases to trimming and J lost 4 bases, with 15 bases between them. The CDR3 is made up of 15 amino acids.

Regarding this clonotype: A read error may explain this, as a much larger clone is one base away. The genes are TRBV30 and TRBJ2-3; D could derive from TRBD1 or TRBD2 (5 bases each). The CDR3 covers 13 residues. V lost 4 bases, J lost 4 bases, and 12 bases lay in between. Germline CDR1 is GTSNPN and CDR2 is SVGIG (reference sequence). The CDR3 DNA reads as TGTGCCTGGATTAGACGGGGACCAGATACGCAGTATTTT. Amino acids: CAWIRRGPDTQYF.

This clonotype turned up a few times. V and J are TRBV27 and TRBJ1-1, with 9 bases fitting TRBD1. With V trimmed by 6 bases and J by 4 bases, 3 bases remained unmatched. Germline-derived CDR1 and CDR2 are MNHEY and SMNVEV (reference sequence). CDR3 length: 13 residues. The CDR3 here is CASRRTGVTEAFF. CDR3 DNA: TGTGCCAGCAGAAGGACAGGGGTCACTGAAGCTTTCTTT.

This clonotype was seen a few times. At one end the junction does not follow the germline gene, possibly because of a read error. The chain employs TRBV30 and TRBJ1-3; D call uncertain. This CDR3 comprises 13 residues. Germline CDR1 reads GTSNPN; CDR2 reads SVGIG (reference sequence). The CDR3 is CAWSLFSRNTIYF. CDR3 nucleotides: TGTGCCTGGAGCCTTTTCTCTAGAAACACCATATATTTT.